The 9 T cell receptor beta chains in this list originate from one sample, sequenced in a study of T cell responses to AZD1222 COVID-19 vaccine. Sequencing used immunoSEQ multiplex PCR; TCRdb keeps in-frame clones, though not all of them. The sample consists of fewer than 150,000 clones, 88% of them appearing once. Source: peripheral blood, taken 28 days after the second AZD1222 dose. These receptors all stem from an adult who received the AZD1222 COVID-19 vaccine.

V gene TRBV5-1 combines with J gene TRBJ1-4; the D gene is possibly TRBD1 (5 bases). Trimming stripped 2 bases from V and 8 bases from J, with 16 bases between. Germline CDR1 reads SGHRS; CDR2 reads YFSETQ. There are 15 residues in the CDR3. DNA of the CDR3: TGCGCCAGCAGCTTTGAACCGGGACTAGGGGAAAAACTGTTTTTT. Protein: CASSFEPGLGEKLFF.

This sequence joins TRBV10-1 and TRBJ2-3, with a tentative D call TRBD2 (7 bases). V gave up 3 bases and J gave up 4 bases, with 14 bases separating them. The CDR3 totals 15 residues. Germline CDR1 WNHNN, CDR2 SYGVQD (reference sequence). The CDR3 DNA reads as TGCGCCAGCAGTGATGGGGGGGCCGGGGCAGATACGCAGTATTTT. Its translation is CASSDGGAGADTQYF.

In this sample, this clone turned up once. The chain recombines TRBV5-1 with TRBJ1-1; TRBD1 aligns across 7 bases. CDR3 length: 14 residues. Germline CDR1 SGHRS, CDR2 YFSETQ. Trimming took 2 bases from V and 1 from J; bases not matched to a gene: 2. This CDR3 reads CASSFQGGNTEAFF. CDR3 coding DNA: TGCGCCAGCAGCTTTCAGGGGGGGAACACTGAAGCTTTCTTT.

About this clone itself: One junction end does not reproduce the germline sequence, and a read error may be involved. V and J are TRBV7-7 and TRBJ1-2; D may be TRBD1 (5 bases). CDR1 and CDR2 from the germline V gene are SSHAT and FNYEAQ (reference sequence). The CDR3 consists of 16 residues. In nucleotides, the CDR3 is TGTGCTAGCAGCTTAAAGTGCGCAGGGCCGAACTATGGCTACACCTTC. It specifies CASSLKCAGPNYGYTF.

The chain has TRBV11-3 and TRBJ1-5, with a tentative D call TRBD1 (5 bases). The CDR3 contains 14 residues. Trimming removed 0 bases from V and 6 bases from J, with 9 bases in between. The germline V gene has CDR1 SGHNT and CDR2 YENEEA. The CDR3 DNA reads TGTGCCAGCAGCTTAGATCCCCAGGGTCAGCCCCAGCATTTT. Translated: CASSLDPQGQPQHF.

Details on this clone: Other DNA sequences of this sample code for an identical CDR3. This chain connects TRBV19 to TRBJ1-5, with 11 bases fitting TRBD1. The germline V gene has CDR1 LNHDA and CDR2 SQIVND (reference sequence). Trimming took 6 bases from V and 4 from J; bases not matched to a gene: 2. The CDR3 covers 14 residues. The DNA for the CDR3 is TGTGCCAGTAGCGGGACAGGGGGAAATCAGCCCCAGCATTTT. This gives the protein CASSGTGGNQPQHF.

J is TRBJ1-1 and V is TRBV4-3; TRBD1 is a possible D gene (5 bases). From germline, CDR1 is LGHNA and CDR2 YSLEER. Trimming shortened V by 0 bases and J by 5 bases, and 13 bases separated the two germline ends. The CDR3 totals 15 residues. CDR3: CASSQDPGGYTEAFF. The CDR3 DNA follows: TGCGCCAGCAGCCAAGACCCCGGGGGTTATACTGAAGCTTTCTTT.

This clone appeared once. The rearrangement uses TRBV29-1 and TRBJ1-1, with D perhaps TRBD1 (6 bases). Per germline, CDR1 SQVTM and CDR2 ANQGSEA. V gave up 7 bases and J gave up 4 bases, with 16 bases separating them. CDR3 length equals 13 residues. The CDR3 loop reads CSARRGGGTEAFF. DNA for the CDR3: TGCAGCGCCAGGCGGGGGGGCGGCACTGAAGCTTTCTTT.

The chain employs TRBV5-5 and TRBJ1-4, with D unclear. Per germline, CDR1 SGHKS and CDR2 YYEKEE (reference sequence). This CDR3 spans 14 amino acids. Between the trimmed V and J ends, which lost 0 bases and 8 bases, there was a span of 11 bases. CDR3 nucleotides: TGTGCCAGCAGCTTGGCCACGACCGGCGAAAAACTGTTTTTT. It yields the protein CASSLATTGEKLFF.